One and the same sample provided the 15 T cell receptor beta chains below, sequenced in a study of blood T cell repertoires in COVID-19. Assay used: immunoSEQ multiplex PCR; TCRdb lists only in-frame clones, some missing. The table lists around 60,000 clones, roughly 83% of them singletons. Material for sequencing was peripheral blood. The source of these receptors is a man between 60 and 75 years old with COVID-19, enrolled during active disease.

The CDR3 is CASSVGGLGANVLTF. The CDR3 bases are TGTGCCAGCAGCGTAGGGGGCCTCGGGGCCAACGTCCTGACTTTC. The rearrangement links TRBV9 to TRBJ2-6; tentatively, D is TRBD1 (5 bases). From germline, CDR1 is SGDLS and CDR2 YYNGEE. V lost 0 bases, J lost 4 bases, and 8 bases lay in between. This CDR3 region has 15 residues.

This clone was detected only a few times. This chain links TRBV10-3 with TRBJ2-3; possibly TRBD2 for D (6 bases). Trimming removed 7 bases from V and 6 bases from J, with 14 bases in between. CDR3 length: 13 residues. Germline CDR1 ENHRY, CDR2 SYGVKD. Here the CDR3 DNA reads TGTGCCATCAAGATTGCGGGGCGCGATACGCAGTATTTT. It encodes CAIKIAGRDTQYF.

This CDR3 is CASSPQENTEAFF. The CDR3 DNA reads TGTGCCAGCAGTCCTCAGGAGAACACTGAAGCTTTCTTT. The V call is TRBV2, the J call TRBJ1-1; D ambiguous. The length of the CDR3 is 13 residues. V lost 5 bases, J lost 1 base, and 8 bases lay in between. CDR1 is SNHLY and CDR2 is FYNNEI in the germline V gene.

The rearrangement uses TRBV18 and TRBJ1-6, with D maybe TRBD1 (6 bases). Per the germline V gene, CDR1 is KGHSH and CDR2 is LQKENI. The CDR3 runs 15 residues. V lost 6 bases to trimming and J lost 6 bases, with 15 bases between them. CDR3 in DNA: TGTGCCAGCTCGCCCCAGGGGTATCGTAATTCACCCCTCCACTTT. Translated, it gives CASSPQGYRNSPLHF.

The chain employs TRBV2 and TRBJ1-6; TRBD1 matches 11 bases. With V trimmed by 6 bases and J by 9 bases, 4 bases remained unmatched. The germline CDR1 and CDR2 sequences are SNHLY and FYNNEI. The CDR3 contains 14 residues. For the CDR3, the DNA is TGTGCCAGCAGGGGGACAGGGGGTTTTTCACCCCTCCACTTT. Protein: CASRGTGGFSPLHF.

To note about this clone: No DNA is shown, since the ends of the CDR3 on it are uncertain; the CDR3 is the one TCRdb lists. V is TRBV10-2 and J is TRBJ2-1; the table gives TRBD2 as D, unverified against the DNA. The CDR3 region is 14 residues in length, termini included. The germline V gene encodes CDR1 WSHSY and CDR2 SAAADI. The CDR3: CASILAGTYNEQFF.

This chain connects TRBV2 to TRBJ2-1; 9 bases line up with TRBD1. With 4 bases clipped from V and 6 bases from J, the junction kept 7 bases outside the gene matches. From germline, CDR1 is SNHLY and CDR2 FYNNEI. The CDR3 consists of 15 residues. CDR3 in DNA: TGTGCCAGCAGTGGGGACAGGGAATACGGCAATGAGCAGTTCTTC. Amino acid sequence: CASSGDREYGNEQFF.

The chain combines TRBV7-9 with TRBJ1-1, with D hard to call. V shed 5 bases and J shed 1 base, with 11 bases lying between them. Germline V gene sequence: CDR1 SEHNR, CDR2 FQNEAQ (reference sequence). The CDR3 covers 14 residues. The CDR3: CASSIQAQNTEAFF. The CDR3 bases are TGTGCCAGCAGCATTCAGGCCCAGAACACTGAAGCTTTCTTT.

The chain has TRBV2 and TRBJ1-6; D is uncertain. The CDR3 sequence is 13 residues long. Germline V lookup: CDR1 SNHLY, CDR2 FYNNEI. Trimming shortened V by 3 bases and J by 6 bases, and 6 bases separated the two germline ends. The CDR3 DNA follows: TGTGCCAGCAGTGACGTCGGTAATTCACCCCTCCACTTT. It codes for CASSDVGNSPLHF.

This clone was seen more than once but under ten times. The chain employs TRBV7-9 and TRBJ1-4, with unresolved D. Looked up from germline, CDR1 is SEHNR and CDR2 is FQNEAQ (reference sequence). This CDR3 spans 16 amino acids. The V and J ends lost 3 bases and 5 bases respectively, with 16 bases between them. This CDR3 is CASSFGREFRNEKLFF. Here the CDR3 DNA reads TGTGCCAGCAGCTTTGGTCGGGAATTTCGGAATGAAAAACTGTTTTTT.

The CDR3 coding sequence is TGTGCCACATTCCCGGGACAGGGGGCTAACACCGGGGAGCTGTTTTTT. It is translated as CATFPGQGANTGELFF. The rearrangement links TRBV2 to TRBJ2-2, with 12 bases aligning to TRBD1. The V segment lost 10 bases and the J segment 2 bases; nucleotides outside the gene matches: 8. Germline CDR1 reads SNHLY; CDR2 reads FYNNEI. This CDR3 spans 16 amino acids.

The chain is built from TRBV20-1 and TRBJ2-7; 9 nucleotides match TRBD2. Germline V gene data show CDR1 as DFQATT and CDR2 as SNEGSKA (reference sequence). Trimming at V came to 3 bases and at J to 3 bases, leaving 6 bases not matched to a gene. The CDR3 is 14 amino acids. The CDR3 spells CSASFLAGRYEQYF. CDR3 coding DNA: TGCAGTGCTAGTTTTCTAGCGGGACGCTACGAGCAGTACTTC.

About this clone itself: The same CDR3 also results from other DNA sequences found in this sample. The genes are TRBV18 and TRBJ1-5; 9 nucleotides agree with TRBD1. This CDR3 comprises 16 residues. V lost 0 bases, J lost 3 bases, and 3 bases stayed unmatched. Germline V gene data show CDR1 as KGHSH and CDR2 as LQKENI. The CDR3 bases are TGTGCCAGCTCACCACCAGGGACAGGGAACAATCAGCCCCAGCATTTT. It translates to CASSPPGTGNNQPQHF.

The rearrangement joins TRBV7-9 to TRBJ1-1; perhaps TRBD1 as D (5 bases). V was trimmed by 5 bases and J by 0 bases, leaving 13 bases between them. Germline V CDR1 and CDR2: SEHNR, FQNEAQ (reference sequence). This CDR3 comprises 15 residues. Here the CDR3 DNA reads TGTGCCAGCAGCCCTATCAGGGCCTTGAACACTGAAGCTTTCTTT. Translation: CASSPIRALNTEAFF.

This clone was found once. The J gene is TRBJ1-2, the V gene TRBV2; the D gene is possibly TRBD1 (6 bases). CDR3 length equals 12 residues. Trimming took off 1 base at V and 8 bases at J, with 8 bases between the two ends. In germline, CDR1 is SNHLY, CDR2 FYNNEI. The CDR3 loop is CASSEGGGGYTF. The CDR3 DNA is TGTGCCAGCAGTGAAGGAGGGGGAGGCTACACCTTC.